This T cell receptor (beta chain) was sequenced in a study of shared clonotypes between healthy human individuals. Study outcomes and limitations: In this cohort, only blood was sampled, and tissue repertoires likely differ.

TCRdb's table, derived via immunoSEQ multiplex PCR, lists solely in-frame clones and lacks some. The data contain over a million clones, around four fifths of them singletons. CDR3 length equals 15 residues. V lost 4 bases, J lost 4 bases, and 8 bases stayed unmatched. Looked up from germline, CDR1 is SNHLY and CDR2 is FYNNEI. Concerning this clone: Its antigen is as yet unknown.

The receptor's source is a young man in good health. The chain carries TRBV2 and TRBJ1-1; 8 bases are shared with TRBD1. The sequenced sample was memory CD4+ T cells sorted from blood. Subset noted: CD45RA-negative fraction. As DNA, the CDR3 is TGTGCCAGCAGTGGGACAGGGAAAAAGGGCACTGAAGCTTTCTTT. This encodes CASSGTGKKGTEAFF.